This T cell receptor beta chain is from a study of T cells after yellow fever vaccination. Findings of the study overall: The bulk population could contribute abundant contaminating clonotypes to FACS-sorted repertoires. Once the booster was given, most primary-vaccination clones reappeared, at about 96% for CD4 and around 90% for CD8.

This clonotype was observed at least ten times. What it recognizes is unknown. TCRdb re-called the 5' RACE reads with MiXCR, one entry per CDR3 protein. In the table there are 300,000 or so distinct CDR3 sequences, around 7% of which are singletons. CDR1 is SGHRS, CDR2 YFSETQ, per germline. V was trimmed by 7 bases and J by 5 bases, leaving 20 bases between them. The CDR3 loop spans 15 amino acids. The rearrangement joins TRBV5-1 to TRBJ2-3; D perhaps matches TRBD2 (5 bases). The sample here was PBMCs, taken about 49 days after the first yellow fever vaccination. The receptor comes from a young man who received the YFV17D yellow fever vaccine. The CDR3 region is CASGLTGRGEDTQYF. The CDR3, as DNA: TGCGCCAGCGGGCTAACGGGCCGGGGAGAAGATACGCAGTATTTT.